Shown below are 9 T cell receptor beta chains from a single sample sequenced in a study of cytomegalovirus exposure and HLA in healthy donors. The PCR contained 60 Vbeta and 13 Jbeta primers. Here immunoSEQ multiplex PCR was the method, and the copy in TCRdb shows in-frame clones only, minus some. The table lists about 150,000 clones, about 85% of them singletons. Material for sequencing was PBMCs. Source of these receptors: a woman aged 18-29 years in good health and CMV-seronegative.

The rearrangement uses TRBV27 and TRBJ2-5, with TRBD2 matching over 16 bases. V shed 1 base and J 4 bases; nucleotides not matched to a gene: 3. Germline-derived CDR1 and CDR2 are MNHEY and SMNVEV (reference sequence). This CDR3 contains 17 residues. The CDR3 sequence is CASSLLGLAGGTETQYF. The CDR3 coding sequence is TGTGCCAGCAGTTTATTGGGACTAGCGGGAGGGACAGAGACCCAGTACTTC.

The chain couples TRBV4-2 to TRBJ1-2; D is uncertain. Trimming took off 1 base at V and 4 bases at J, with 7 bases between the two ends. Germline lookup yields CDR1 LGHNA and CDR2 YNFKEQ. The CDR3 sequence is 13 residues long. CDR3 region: CASSQGSVYGYTF. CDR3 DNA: TGTGCCAGCAGCCAAGGGTCAGTCTATGGCTACACCTTC.

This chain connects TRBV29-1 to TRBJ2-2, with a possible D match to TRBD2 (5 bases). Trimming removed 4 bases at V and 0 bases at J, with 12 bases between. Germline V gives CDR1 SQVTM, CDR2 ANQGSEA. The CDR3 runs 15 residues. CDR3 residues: CSVVSRGPNTGELFF. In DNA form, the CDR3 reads TGCAGCGTTGTATCTCGCGGGCCGAACACCGGGGAGCTGTTTTTT.

CDR3: CASSFRGSDEQYF. CDR3 nucleotide sequence: TGTGCCAGCAGCTTCAGGGGAAGCGACGAGCAGTACTTC. The rearrangement links TRBV7-9 to TRBJ2-7, with TRBD1 as a possible D gene (6 bases). The CDR3 loop spans 13 amino acids. Trimming cost V 3 bases and J 5 bases, with 11 bases left between them. Per the germline V gene, CDR1 is SEHNR and CDR2 is FQNEAQ (reference sequence).

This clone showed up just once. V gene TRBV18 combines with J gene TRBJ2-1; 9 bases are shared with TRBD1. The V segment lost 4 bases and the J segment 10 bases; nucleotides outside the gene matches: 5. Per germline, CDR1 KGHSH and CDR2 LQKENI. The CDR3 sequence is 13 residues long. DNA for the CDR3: TGTGCCAGCTCACGGGACAGGGAGGGAGAGCAGTTCTTC. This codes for CASSRDREGEQFF.

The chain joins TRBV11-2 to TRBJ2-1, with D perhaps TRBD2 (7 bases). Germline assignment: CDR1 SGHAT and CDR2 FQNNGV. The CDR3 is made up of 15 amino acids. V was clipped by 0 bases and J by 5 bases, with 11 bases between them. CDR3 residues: CASSLDGRGNNEQFF. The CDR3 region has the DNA TGTGCCAGCAGCTTAGATGGGAGGGGGAACAATGAGCAGTTCTTC. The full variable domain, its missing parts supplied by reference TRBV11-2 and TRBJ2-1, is EAGVAQSPRYKIIEKRQSVAFWCNPISGHATLYWYQQILGQGPKLLIQFQNNGVVDDSQLPKDRFSAERLKGVDSTLKIQPAKLEDSAVYLCASSLDGRGNNEQFFGPGTRLTVL.

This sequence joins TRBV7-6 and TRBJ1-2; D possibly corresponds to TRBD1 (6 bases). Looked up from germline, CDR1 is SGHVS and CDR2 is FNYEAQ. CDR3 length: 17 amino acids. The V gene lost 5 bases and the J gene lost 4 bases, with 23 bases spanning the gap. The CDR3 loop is CASSTFLAGDPSYGYTF. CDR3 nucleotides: TGTGCCAGCAGCACATTCCTGGCAGGGGACCCTTCCTATGGCTACACCTTC.

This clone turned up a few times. DNA of the CDR3: TGTGCCAGCAGCCCGGGGTCGGACTATGGCTACACCTTC. Translating it yields CASSPGSDYGYTF. The chain links TRBV11-2 to TRBJ1-2; D gene unclear. V lost 5 bases, J lost 3 bases, and 10 bases lay in between. The CDR3 is made up of 13 amino acids. CDR1 is SGHAT, CDR2 FQNNGV, per germline. The full variable domain, completed using reference TRBV11-2 and TRBJ1-2, is EAGVAQSPRYKIIEKRQSVAFWCNPISGHATLYWYQQILGQGPKLLIQFQNNGVVDDSQLPKDRFSAERLKGVDSTLKIQPAKLEDSAVYLCASSPGSDYGYTFGSGTRLTVV.

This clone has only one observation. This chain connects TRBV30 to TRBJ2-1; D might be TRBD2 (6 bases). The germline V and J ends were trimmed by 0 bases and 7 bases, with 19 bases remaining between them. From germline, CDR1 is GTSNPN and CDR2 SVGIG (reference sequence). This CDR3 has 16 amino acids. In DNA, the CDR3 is TGTGCCTGGAGTGTTCGAGCTCGGGGGTTTGGGAATGAGCAGTTCTTC. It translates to CAWSVRARGFGNEQFF.